The T cell receptor beta chain under discussion was sequenced for a study of cytomegalovirus exposure and HLA in healthy donors (TCRdb year 2017). In the study overall: An earlier analysis of approximately 640 of the donors reported about 290 Gb of sequence data and some 120 million unique TCR beta sequences from 150 million to 200 million T cells. Approximately 300 gigabases of sequencing data and 70 million to 95 million unique TCR sequences made up an early release that covered approximately 620 HLA-typed donors. Among the roughly 400 genotyped donors, approximately 76% belonged to the genetic ancestry cluster associated with self-reported Caucasian donors. The study was designed to test whether signatures of past pathogen exposure could be identified by cataloging public T cell receptors. The T cell repertoires of under 750 subjects were profiled by immunosequencing and related to cytomegalovirus serostatus. A separate validation cohort of 100 to 150 different subjects was used in addition to the approximately 700-subject first cohort. To predict cytomegalovirus infection status, the study combined high-throughput TCR immunosequencing, statistical association of individual TCRs with disease status, and machine learning. A later analysis re-analyzed previously published TCR beta repertoires from several hundred donors and added high-resolution HLA genotyping to study TCR occurrence patterns. The later analysis used no new phenotypic data to find candidate immune exposures, relying instead on TCR beta sequences and their occurrence across donors. In an earlier analysis of around 540 of the donors, high-throughput TCR beta sequencing was used to judge whether each TCR beta V gene segment behaved as functional or pseudogenic. Donor age, sex, ethnicity and CMV serostatus were compiled together with the repertoire data. A later genetic analysis took genome-wide SNP genotypes for about 55% of the 666 donors and used that subset as a discovery cohort. Every discovery cohort repertoire had been produced on one sequencing platform. Both class I and class II loci were covered by HLA typing, at four-digit resolution. The number of donors typed differed by locus, with 629-630 for A, B, C, DRB1 and DQB1, approximately 500 for DQA1, under 610 for DPA1, and 472 for DPB1. Five DR-DQ haplotypes were treated as single units for association and clustering because of strong linkage in the cohort. Among a few hundred genotyped donors of the cohort, an average of around 240,000 unique TCR beta nucleotide sequences were sequenced per donor, 15% to 20% of them non-productive.

Libraries were made using the immunoSEQ multiplex PCR assay. For the multiplex PCR, a mixture combining 60 forward primers for TCR Vbeta segments and 13 reverse primers for TCR Jbeta segments was used. The CDR3 region of rearranged TCR beta genes was amplified from genomic DNA by a multiplex PCR assay. On the Illumina HiSeq System, the amplified TCR beta libraries were sequenced as 87-base-pair reads. For the original study's pipeline: In a later analysis, some 80 million unique TCR beta chains were counted across the roughly 670 repertoires, and around 10 million of these chains were shared by at least two donors. A nearest-neighbor algorithm error-corrected the raw reads and collapsed the reads into unique sequences, merging closely related sequences to remove PCR and sequencing errors. CDR3 sequences were aligned to IMGT reference sequences to assign V, D and J gene segments. Each retained sequence needed at least a six-nucleotide match to both a V gene segment and a J gene segment. Rearrangements were called productive when the CDR3 lacked stop codons and stayed in frame with V and J; all others were non-productive. Following IMGT convention, CDR3 was defined as the stretch from the second conserved V-encoded cysteine to the conserved J-encoded phenylalanine. The earlier analysis of fewer than 750 of the donors excluded sequences that lacked an unambiguous match to a single V gene segment. An earlier analysis of over 450 of the donors classified V segments as functional when productive rearrangements were above 56.7% and as segregating when the standard deviation between donors was above 5%. To diagnose cytomegalovirus status from the catalog of TCR beta chain sequences, a statistical classification framework was built. In a later analysis, V and J genes were assigned by comparing TCR nucleotide sequences against IMGT/GENE-DB human TR gene sequences. The TCRdist pipeline was used in a later analysis to assign CDR3 sequences and most-parsimonious VDJ recombination scenarios. In a later analysis, every TCR beta chain was defined by the combination of its CDR3 amino acid sequence and its V-gene family, and reads without a unique V-gene family were dropped. A later analysis removed roughly 590 highly shared, low-generation-probability nucleotide sequences to deal with suspected cross-contamination and a sequencing artifact. For each public chain, a later analysis derived a clonal expansion index from normalized ranks of inferred template counts within each repertoire. Generation probabilities in a later analysis came from a VDJ recombination model fitted to out-of-frame rearrangements, and those results were checked against IGoR. In a later analysis, TCR-TCR, TCR-HLA and TCR-CMV co-occurrence was scored with hypergeometric tests, and a repertoire-size bias correction was applied to TCR pairs. A later analysis estimated false discovery rates by permuting HLA or CMV assignments 20 times. In a later analysis, co-occurring TCRs were grouped using DBSCAN, and TCRdist sequence similarity was added for clustering within HLA-allele-positive subsets. For co-occurrence clustering, repertoires with fewer than 30,000 or more than 120,000 public chains were excluded, along with four or five repertoires with anomalous nucleotide sharing. The immuneACCESS repertoire file appears here via TCRdb, limited to in-frame rearrangements. These files lack a portion of the clones; in checked studies, under half of the deficit traces to unresolved V genes, and the cause of the others is not known. V, J and clone size derive from that table, while D and trimming were established from the DNA sequence. Recorded for this sample are about 97,000 clones; less than 90% of them occurred a single time. 2% to 3% of the sample goes to the ten largest clones.

Regarding this clone: Its antigen is currently not known. No base qualities exist here, and no much larger clone lies one base off it.

In total, 500 to 700 healthy bone marrow donors made up the cohort. At the time of sampling, every cohort member was nominally healthy, though immune exposures that went unrecorded were likely present. The donor was CMV seronegative and belonged to the group of more than 300 seronegative cohort members. A peripheral blood sample was collected from each donor, and TCR beta sequencing was performed on peripheral blood mononuclear cells. The Qiagen DNeasy Blood Extraction Kit was used to extract genomic DNA from the blood cell samples. The germline V end is reduced by 1 base and the J end by 5 bases; junction bases left unmatched: 0. The CDR3 covers 12 residues, taking in both the cysteine and the phenylalanine. The entry retains the CDR3 DNA only, 36 bases that are in frame from base 1. The germline V gene (reference sequence) gives CDR1 as GTSNPN and CDR2 as SVGIG. Study-level results and caveats: A cluster of highly shared sequence variants was judged likely to be a technical artifact of the sequencing pipeline. The earlier analysis of approximately 590 of the donors excluded some 15 rarely observed V segments, including chromosome 9 orphons, because counts were too low. While some public TCRs were present in many individuals, most TCR sequences turned up only very rarely across donors. In a later analysis, the rate of TCR association differed among HLA loci, with DRB1 alleles having the most associated TCRs and HLA-C alleles having the fewest. V-gene and J-gene trimming of TCR beta chains was associated with a missense DCLRE1C variant in a later genetic analysis, and the association was replicated in an independent cohort. CMV serostatus was the only immune exposure information available for the cohort. Strong co-occurrence of HLA alleles, especially DR and DQ, made assigning TCR associations to individual alleles difficult. A later analysis found that most CMV-associated TCR beta chains appeared HLA-restricted, with HLA associations seemingly driven largely by CMV exposure. Cytomegalovirus status was reported to be diagnosed by the classifier with high specificity and sensitivity in both the original and validation cohorts. A further reported finding was that TCR beta sequences accurately predicted the HLA-A and HLA-B alleles for most subjects in the first cohort. In a later genetic analysis, fewer N-insertions in productive TCRs were reported among donors in an Asian-associated ancestry cluster than the approximately 710-donor mean. The authors suggested that the approach could potentially be extended to other disease states and immunological phenotypes. This cohort had only TCR beta chains sequenced, and the lack of alpha or paired-chain data limited which features could be detected. Three of the identified cytomegalovirus-associated TCR beta chains were confirmed in vitro to be specific for cytomegalovirus antigens. HLA typing was unavailable for some donors at each locus, so association tests used only the typed subset. A later analysis found that HLA-associated TCR beta chains were more clonally expanded and had lower generation probabilities than equally common non-associated chains. Presence/absence analyses assumed roughly uniform sequencing depth across donors, an assumption that may not hold. In the study, 164 TCR beta chains were listed as associated with cytomegalovirus. Correlated functional status among segregating V segments might be attributable to linkage disequilibrium, but an unknown experimental factor could not be ruled out. Some IMGT-functional V segments, including TRBV6-2 and TRBV6-3, could not be distinguished by the 87-base-pair reads and were therefore excluded. In an earlier analysis of about 550 of the donors, most TCR beta V segments were observed in productive rearrangements about 87% or about 30% of the time, broadly matching IMGT annotations. A later analysis reported that several top co-occurrence clusters appeared linked to parvovirus B19, influenza, CMV and Epstein-Barr virus. At a false discovery rate of 0.05, a later analysis linked fewer than 20,000 TCR beta sequences to specific HLA alleles.

The sample was PBMCs. This clonotype was sampled from a man between 40 and 49 years old in good health and CMV-seronegative. This receptor chain uses TRBV30 and TRBJ1-2; 8 central nucleotides agree with TRBD1. In nucleotide form, the sequence is TGTGCCTGGAGTGGGACAGGGTATGGCTACACCTTC. It encodes CAWSGTGYGYTF.